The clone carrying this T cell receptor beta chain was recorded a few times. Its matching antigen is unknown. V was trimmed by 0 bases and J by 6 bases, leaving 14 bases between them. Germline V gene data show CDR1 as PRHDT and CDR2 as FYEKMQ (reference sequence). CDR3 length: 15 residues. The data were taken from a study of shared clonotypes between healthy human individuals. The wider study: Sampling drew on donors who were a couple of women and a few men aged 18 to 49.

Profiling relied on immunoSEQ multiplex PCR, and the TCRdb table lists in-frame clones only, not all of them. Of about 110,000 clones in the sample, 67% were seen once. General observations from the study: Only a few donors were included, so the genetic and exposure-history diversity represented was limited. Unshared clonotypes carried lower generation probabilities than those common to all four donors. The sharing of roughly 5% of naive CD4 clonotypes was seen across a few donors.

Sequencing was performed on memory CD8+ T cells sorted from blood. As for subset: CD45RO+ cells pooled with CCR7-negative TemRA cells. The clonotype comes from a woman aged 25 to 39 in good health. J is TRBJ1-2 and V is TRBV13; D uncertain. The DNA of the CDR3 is TGTGCCAGCAGCTTAGGGAGAGGACGAAGAGATGGCTACACCTTC. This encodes CASSLGRGRRDGYTF.